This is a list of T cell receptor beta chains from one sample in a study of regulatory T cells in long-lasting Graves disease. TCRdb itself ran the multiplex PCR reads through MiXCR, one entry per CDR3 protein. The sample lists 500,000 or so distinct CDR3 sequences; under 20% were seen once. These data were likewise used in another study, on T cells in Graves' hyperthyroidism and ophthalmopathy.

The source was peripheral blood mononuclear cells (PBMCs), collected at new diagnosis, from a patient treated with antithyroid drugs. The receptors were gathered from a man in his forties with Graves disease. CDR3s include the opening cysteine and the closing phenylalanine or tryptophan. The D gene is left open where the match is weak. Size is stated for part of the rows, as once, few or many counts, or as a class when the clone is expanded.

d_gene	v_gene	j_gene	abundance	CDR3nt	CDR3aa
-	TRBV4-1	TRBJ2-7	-	TGCGCCAGCAGCCAAGTATCCCCCCCCGTCGAGCAGTACTTC	CASSQVSPPVEQYF
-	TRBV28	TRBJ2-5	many	TGTGCCAGCAGTTTATCGTCCAGCCAAGAGACCCAGTACTTC	CASSLSSSQETQYF
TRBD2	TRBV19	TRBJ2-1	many	TGTGCCAGTAGTATACGCTCAGCGGGAGGCCATTACAATGAGCAGTTCTTC	CASSIRSAGGHYNEQFF
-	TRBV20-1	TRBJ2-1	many	TGCAGTGCTAACAAACAGGGTGATGAGCAGTTCTTC	CSANKQGDEQFF
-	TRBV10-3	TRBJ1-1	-	TGTGCCATCAGAGGACAGCTGAACACTGAAGCTTTCTTT	CAIRGQLNTEAFF
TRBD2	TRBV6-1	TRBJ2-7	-	TGTGCCAGCAGCGAAACTAGCGGAGGGGCGGGCGAGCAGTACTTC	CASSETSGGAGEQYF
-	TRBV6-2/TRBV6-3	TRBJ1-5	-	TGTGCCAGCCGAAGTGAAGGGGGTGGCAATCAGCCCCAGCATTTT	CASRSEGGGNQPQHF
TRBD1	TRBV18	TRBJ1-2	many	TGTGCCAGCTCACCGCGGGACAGGAACTTCATAGATGGCTACACCTTC	CASSPRDRNFIDGYTF
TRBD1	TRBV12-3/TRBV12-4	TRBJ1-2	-	TGTGCCAGCAGTTTATTACCAGGGGGCGTTCAGGACTATGGCTACACCTTC	CASSLLPGGVQDYGYTF
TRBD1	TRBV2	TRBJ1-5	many	TGTGCCAGCAGTGACAGGGGGGGGTCCAATCAGCCCCAGCATTTT	CASSDRGGSNQPQHF
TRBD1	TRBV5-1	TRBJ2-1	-	TGCGCCAGCAGTTGGGGGGGACAGGGCCCATCAAATGAGCAGTTCTTC	CASSWGGQGPSNEQFF
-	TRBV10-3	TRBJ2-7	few	TGTGCCATCAGTGAGTCACGCCAGGGCGGCGAGCAGTACTTC	CAISESRQGGEQYF
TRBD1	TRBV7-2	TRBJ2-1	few	TGTGCCAGCAGCGTCCAAACAGGGGGGCAAGACAATGAGCAGTTCTTC	CASSVQTGGQDNEQFF
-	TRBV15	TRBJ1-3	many	TGTGCCACCAGCAGAGAGGGCCAGGCAGGAAACACCATATATTTT	CATSREGQAGNTIYF
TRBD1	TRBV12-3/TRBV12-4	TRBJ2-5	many	TGTGCCAGCAGTTACTCCGGGACAGGGCAGGGAGAGACCCAGTACTTC	CASSYSGTGQGETQYF
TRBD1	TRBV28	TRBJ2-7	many	TGTGCCAGCACTATACGCGGGGGACAGGGGAGCGAGCAGTACTTC	CASTIRGGQGSEQYF
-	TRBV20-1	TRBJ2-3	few	TGCAGTGCTAGCGGGTCTGCGGGTGTCCTTTCAGATACGCAGTATTTT	CSASGSAGVLSDTQYF
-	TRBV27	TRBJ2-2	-	TGTGCCAGCGGCCCGCCGGGGGTCCAAGTCACCGGGGAGCTGTTTTTT	CASGPPGVQVTGELFF
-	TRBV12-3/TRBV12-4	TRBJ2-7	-	TGTGCCAGCAAGCGGTCGGGGACATCCTCCTACGAGCAGTACTTC	CASKRSGTSSYEQYF
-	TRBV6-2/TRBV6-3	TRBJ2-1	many	TGTGCCAGCAGTTACCGCGGCGGCTGGGCAGAGCAGTTCTTC	CASSYRGGWAEQFF
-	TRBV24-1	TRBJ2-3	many	TGTGCCACCAGTGATCTCCGACTAGGGAGCACAGATACGCAGTATTTT	CATSDLRLGSTDTQYF
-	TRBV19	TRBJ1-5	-	TGTGCCAGTAGTAAGTCGGGCAATCAGCCCCAGCATTTT	CASSKSGNQPQHF
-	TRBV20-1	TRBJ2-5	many	TGCAGTGCTAGTTCGTTGGGTGCAGGGATCCGAGAGACCCAGTACTTC	CSASSLGAGIRETQYF
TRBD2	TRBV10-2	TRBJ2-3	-	TGCGCCCGCAGTTTAGCTAGCGGGAGAACAGATACGCAGTATTTT	CARSLASGRTDTQYF
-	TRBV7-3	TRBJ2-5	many	TGTGCCAGCAGCTCCAGACAGCAAGAGACCCAGTACTTC	CASSSRQQETQYF
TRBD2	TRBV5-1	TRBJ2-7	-	TGCGCCAGCAGCTCCGGACTAGCGGGAGGGCCCTACGAGCAGTACTTC	CASSSGLAGGPYEQYF
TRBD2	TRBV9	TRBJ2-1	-	TGTGCCAGCGGTAATAGCGGGAGTAATGAGCAGTTCTTC	CASGNSGSNEQFF
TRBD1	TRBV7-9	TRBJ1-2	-	TGTGCCAGCAGCCCGGACAGGGGGTCTACGCGGGGCTACACCTTC	CASSPDRGSTRGYTF
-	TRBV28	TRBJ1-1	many	TGTGCCTCTAAGGGGGGGGGAAAAGTGCACACTGAAGCTTTCTTT	CASKGGGKVHTEAFF
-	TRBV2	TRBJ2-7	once	TGTGCCAGCAGTGAAGCGGAAGGGGGTGTGTACTCGATCGAGCAGTACTTC	CASSEAEGGVYSIEQYF